This TCR beta chain was retrieved from a study of T cells in Graves' hyperthyroidism and ophthalmopathy. V gave up 7 bases and J gave up 6 bases, with 23 bases separating them. The CDR3 is made up of 17 amino acids. Germline V gives CDR1 KGHDR, CDR2 SFDVKD. Recently diagnosed hyperthyroidism of less than 2 months' duration affected patients aged 18 to 65. It was RNA transcripts that yielded the amplified TCR beta CDR3 regions. First-round RT-PCR of the TCR CDR3 relied on the HTBI primer set. TCRdb re-derived calls from the multiplex PCR reads in MiXCR, one entry per CDR3 protein. The table shows over 450,000 distinct CDR3 sequences, with about 15% occurring only once. This clonotype has a handful of counts.

Sequencing used blood. The source is a woman between 18 and 29 years old with Graves' hyperthyroidism. This sequence joins TRBV24-1 and TRBJ2-2; weak D call: TRBD2 (6 bases). The CDR3 protein is CATSDTRRGIEAGELFF. The CDR3 region has the DNA TGTGCCACCAGCGATACACGACGGGGGATAGAGGCCGGGGAGCTGTTTTTT.